These 3 T cell receptor beta chains originate from one sample sequenced in a study of T cells after yellow fever vaccination. TCRdb used MiXCR to reprocess the 5' RACE reads, holding one entry per CDR3 protein. Of a few hundred thousand distinct CDR3 sequences listed, about 6.9% are singletons. The sequenced sample was PBMCs, obtained roughly 46 days after the first yellow fever vaccination. Receptors originate from a man aged 18 to 29 who received the YFV17D yellow fever vaccine.

This clonotype was detected only a few times. CDR3 residues: CASSLWVTTSTDTQYF. As DNA, the CDR3 is TGTGCCAGCAGCTTGTGGGTTACCACTAGCACAGATACGCAGTATTTT. The chain employs TRBV5-5 and TRBJ2-3; D is unclear. V lost 1 base and J lost 0, with 12 bases in between. This CDR3 region has 16 residues. Per germline, CDR1 SGHKS and CDR2 YYEKEE (reference sequence).

The table lists this clonotype with many counts. The gene calls are TRBV4-1 and TRBJ1-2; the D is unclear. Germline V gene data show CDR1 as MGHRA and CDR2 as YSYEKL. V was pared by 1 base and J by 7 bases, with 13 bases between. The CDR3 contains 14 residues. The CDR3 is CASSQVSSRGGYTF. As DNA, the CDR3 is TGCGCCAGCAGCCAAGTTTCATCACGGGGTGGCTACACCTTC.

The chain carries TRBV4-1 and TRBJ2-2; TRBD2 is a possible D gene (6 bases). Germline assignment: CDR1 MGHRA and CDR2 YSYEKL. Trimming cost V 0 bases and J 3 bases, with 11 bases left between them. The CDR3 has 16 amino acids. The CDR3 DNA reads TGCGCCAGCAGCCAAGAGGGGGGACGGCACACCGGGGAGCTGTTTTTT. This codes for CASSQEGGRHTGELFF.